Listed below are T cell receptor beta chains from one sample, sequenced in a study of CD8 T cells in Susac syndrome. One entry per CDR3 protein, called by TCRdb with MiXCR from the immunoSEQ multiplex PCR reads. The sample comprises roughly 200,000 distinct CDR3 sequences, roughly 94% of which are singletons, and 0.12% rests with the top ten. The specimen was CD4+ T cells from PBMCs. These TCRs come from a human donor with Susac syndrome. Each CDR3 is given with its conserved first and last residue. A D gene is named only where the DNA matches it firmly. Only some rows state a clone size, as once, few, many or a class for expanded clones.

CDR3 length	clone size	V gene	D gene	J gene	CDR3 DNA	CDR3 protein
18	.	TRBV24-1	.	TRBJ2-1	TGTGCCACCAGGGGGTGGACAGGCGGAGGGGAGTCCTACAATGAGCAGTTCTTC	CATRGWTGGGESYNEQFF
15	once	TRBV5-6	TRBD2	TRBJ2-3	TGTGCCAGCAGTTACGGACTAGCCAGCACAGATACGCAGTATTTT	CASSYGLASTDTQYF
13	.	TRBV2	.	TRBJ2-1	TGTGCCAGCAGCGGGAGCCCGAGGAATGAGCAGTTCTTC	CASSGSPRNEQFF
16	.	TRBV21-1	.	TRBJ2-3	TGTGCCAGCACACCGAAAGAAGGGGTCGAATCAGATACGCAGTATTTT	CASTPKEGVESDTQYF
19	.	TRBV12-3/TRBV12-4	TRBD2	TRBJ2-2	TGTGCCAGCAGTCCCTCTGCGGGACTAGCGGGGGGGCGCACCGGGGAGCTGTTTTTT	CASSPSAGLAGGRTGELFF
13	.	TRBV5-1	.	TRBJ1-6	TGCGCCAGCAGCCCAGGGCCCAGTATCGCCCTCCACTTT	CASSPGPSIALHF
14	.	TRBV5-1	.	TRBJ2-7	TGCGCCAGCAGCGTCCGGGACGGAGGGTTAGGGCAGTACTTC	CASSVRDGGLGQYF
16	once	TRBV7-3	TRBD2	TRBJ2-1	TGTGCCAGCAGCTTAACGAGCGGGGGTAATTACAATGAGCAGTTCTTC	CASSLTSGGNYNEQFF
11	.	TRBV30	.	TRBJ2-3	TGTGCCTGGAGTTCGGTAGATACGCAGTATTTT	CAWSSVDTQYF
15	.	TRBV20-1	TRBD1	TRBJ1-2	TGCAGTGCTACTAGCGGGACAGGGACGGACTATGGCTACACCTTC	CSATSGTGTDYGYTF
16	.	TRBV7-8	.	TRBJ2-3	TGTGCCAGCAGACTTATGGGCGGACACAGCACAGATACGCAGTATTTT	CASRLMGGHSTDTQYF
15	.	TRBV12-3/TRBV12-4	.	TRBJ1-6	TGTGCCAGCAGTTTTGGGGACTTTCCTAATTCACCCCTCCACTTT	CASSFGDFPNSPLHF
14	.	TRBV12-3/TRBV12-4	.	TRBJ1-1	TGTGCCAGCAGTTTAGTTTTGTCCGCAGCTGAAGCTTTCTTT	CASSLVLSAAEAFF
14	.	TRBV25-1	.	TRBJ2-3	TGTGCCAGCAGTGACGTGGGGTTCACAGATACGCAGTATTTT	CASSDVGFTDTQYF
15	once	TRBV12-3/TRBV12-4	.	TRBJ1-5	TGTGCCAGCAGCCAGAGAGGGGCAGGCAATCAGCCCCAGCATTTT	CASSQRGAGNQPQHF
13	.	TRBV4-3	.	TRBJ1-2	TGCGCCAGCAGCCACGCCGGGGGGTTAGGCTACACCTTC	CASSHAGGLGYTF